The text below deals with one T cell receptor beta chain. What it binds is unknown. This sample was included in a study of T-cell reconstitution after alpha-beta-depleted transplantation in children. General observations from the study: The study reportedly traced alpha-beta T cells about two months after transplant to several hundred expanded graft clones. T-cell counts and diversity were attributed mostly to newly produced T cells one year after transplant. In some patients, recipient T cells and intrathymic progenitors surviving conditioning explained high day-60 diversity.

During its preparation, the TCRbeta library received unique molecular identifiers. Each CDR3 protein is one row after TCRdb ran MiXCR on the PCR reads. The sample lists about 980,000 distinct CDR3 sequences, roughly 29% seen once, with 28% in the top ten. The CDR3 covers 15 residues. Per germline, CDR1 SGHRS and CDR2 YFSETQ. V was trimmed by 0 bases and J by 3 bases, leaving 10 bases between them. V gene TRBV5-1 combines with J gene TRBJ2-1; D unclear. This TCR was sampled from a boy younger than two who had a stem cell transplant for SCID, so the T cells may come from the graft donor. Sample: PBMCs, mostly from graft donor cells, taken 360 days after TCRalphabeta/CD19-depleted stem cell transplant. The CDR3 here is CASSLEGILYNEQFF. The DNA for the CDR3 is TGCGCCAGCAGCTTGGAAGGGATTCTCTACAATGAGCAGTTCTTC.